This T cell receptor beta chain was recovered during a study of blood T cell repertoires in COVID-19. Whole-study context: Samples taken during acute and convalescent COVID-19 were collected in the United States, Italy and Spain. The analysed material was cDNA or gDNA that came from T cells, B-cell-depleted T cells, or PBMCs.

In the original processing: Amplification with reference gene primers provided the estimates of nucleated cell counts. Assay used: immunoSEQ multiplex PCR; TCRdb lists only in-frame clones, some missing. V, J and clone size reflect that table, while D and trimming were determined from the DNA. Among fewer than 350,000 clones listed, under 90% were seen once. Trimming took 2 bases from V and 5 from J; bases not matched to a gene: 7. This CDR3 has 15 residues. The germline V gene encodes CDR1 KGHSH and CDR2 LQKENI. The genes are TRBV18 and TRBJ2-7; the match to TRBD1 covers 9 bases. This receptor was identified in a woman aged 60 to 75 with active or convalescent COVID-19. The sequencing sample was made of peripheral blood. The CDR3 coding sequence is TGTGCCAGCTCACCAAAGACCGGGACAGGGAACGAGCAGTACTTC. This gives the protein CASSPKTGTGNEQYF.